A selection of T cell receptor beta chains follows, all from one sample in a study of cytomegalovirus exposure and HLA in healthy donors. The repertoire was sequenced with immunoSEQ multiplex PCR; TCRdb's copy has only in-frame clones and lacks some. Altogether 85,000 to 110,000 clones are present, around two thirds being singletons, with the ten largest covering around 3.5%. Source material: PBMCs. These receptors were obtained from a woman aged 45-60 years in good health and CMV-seronegative. CDR3s include the opening cysteine and the closing phenylalanine or tryptophan. A D gene is named only where the DNA matches it firmly. The size entry is marked missing in some rows and otherwise reads once, few, many or a size class.

abundance,d_gene,len,v_gene,j_gene,CDR3nt,CDR3aa
-,TRBD2,17,TRBV25-1,TRBJ2-1,TGTGCCAGCAGTGACAAGAGATGGCTAGCGGGTAACAATGAGCAGTTCTTC,CASSDKRWLAGNNEQFF
-,TRBD2,16,TRBV5-1,TRBJ2-2,TGCGCCAGCAGCTTGGTTTTTAGCGGGGCTGGTGGGGAGCTGTTTTTT,CASSLVFSGAGGELFF
-,TRBD2,15,TRBV6-4,TRBJ2-1,TGTGCCAGCAGTGAAACTAGCGGGTCCTACAATGAGCAGTTCTTC,CASSETSGSYNEQFF
-,TRBD2,16,TRBV27,TRBJ2-3,TGTGCCAGCAGGGGGCTAGCGGAACCCGGGGGGGATACGCAGTATTTT,CASRGLAEPGGDTQYF
few,TRBD2,16,TRBV7-9,TRBJ2-7,TGTGCCAGCAGCGGAAGGGGACTAGCGGGAGCCTACGAGCAGTACTTC,CASSGRGLAGAYEQYF
-,-,15,TRBV5-4,TRBJ2-4,TGTGCCAGCAGCTCAGCTGGGGCAGCCAAAAACATTCAGTACTTC,CASSSAGAAKNIQYF
few,-,15,TRBV2,TRBJ2-3,TGTGCCAGCAGTGTAGAAGCGCCTGACACAGATACGCAGTATTTT,CASSVEAPDTDTQYF
once,TRBD2,13,TRBV7-9,TRBJ2-5,TGTGCCAGCAGCCCTCCGGGAGGGGAGACCCAGTACTTC,CASSPPGGETQYF
few,TRBD1,16,TRBV18,TRBJ1-1,TGTGCCAGCTCACCGGTGTCGGGACAGGGGAACACTGAAGCTTTCTTT,CASSPVSGQGNTEAFF
few,TRBD2,15,TRBV27,TRBJ2-7,TGTGCCAGCAGTTTATCGTGGGGGGGTCCGTACGAGCAGTACTTC,CASSLSWGGPYEQYF
-,-,17,TRBV5-1,TRBJ2-3,TGCGCCAGCAGCTTGAGCGGTGGGCTAGTATTAACAGATACGCAGTATTTT,CASSLSGGLVLTDTQYF
medium-sized,-,15,TRBV21-1,TRBJ2-7,TGTGCCAGCAGCAAACGGAGGGGAAGATCCTACGAGCAGTACTTC,CASSKRRGRSYEQYF
-,-,13,TRBV5-1,TRBJ1-4,TGCGCCAGCAGCTTACAGGGTCGAGAAAAACTGTTTTTT,CASSLQGREKLFF
-,TRBD2,15,TRBV2,TRBJ2-7,TGTGCCAGCAGGGCGACTAGCGGGAGCTCCTACGAGCAGTACTTC,CASRATSGSSYEQYF
-,TRBD1,17,TRBV4-1,TRBJ1-1,TGCGCCAGCAGCCAAGACAGGACAGGGGCGGTGAACACTGAAGCTTTCTTT,CASSQDRTGAVNTEAFF
-,-,13,TRBV27,TRBJ1-1,TGTGCCAGCACGATCAGGGGCGGTGGTGAAGCTTTCTTT,CASTIRGGGEAFF
once,-,12,TRBV28,TRBJ2-7,TGTGCCAGCGGACAGAGCGATTACGAGCAGTACTTC,CASGQSDYEQYF
-,-,16,TRBV10-3,TRBJ1-1,TGTGCCATCAGTGAGTCGCCCCCAGGGCCCGGGACTGAAGCTTTCTTT,CAISESPPGPGTEAFF